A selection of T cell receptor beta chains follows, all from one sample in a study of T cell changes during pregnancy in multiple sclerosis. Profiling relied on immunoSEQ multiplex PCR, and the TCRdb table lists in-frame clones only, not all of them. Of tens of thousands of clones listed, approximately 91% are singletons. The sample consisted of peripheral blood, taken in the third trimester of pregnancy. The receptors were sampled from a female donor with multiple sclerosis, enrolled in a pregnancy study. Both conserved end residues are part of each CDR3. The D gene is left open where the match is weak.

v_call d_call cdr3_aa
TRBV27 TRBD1 CASSLSTGAQYF
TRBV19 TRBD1 CASSIRGYNEKLFF
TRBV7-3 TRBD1 CASREEGASTEAFF
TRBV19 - CASSTTPPSTTGNTIYF
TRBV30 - CAWSVWTGMNTEAFF
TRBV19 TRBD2 CASSIGGGAFRQFF
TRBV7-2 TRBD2 CASSLASGLDTQYF
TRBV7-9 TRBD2 CASSRNGGGETQYF
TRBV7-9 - CASSLGSEGTSTDTQYF
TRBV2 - CASSETGSGLNIQYF
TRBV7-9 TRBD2 CASHRTSSSGANVLTF
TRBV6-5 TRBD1 CASSYMDRGLSLHF
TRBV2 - CASSIEKGQGQPQHF
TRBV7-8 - CASSLVARGPYNEQFF
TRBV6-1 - CASTRTGSYGYTF
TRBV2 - CASSESGGSGANVLTF
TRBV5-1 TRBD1 CASSLMTGGNEKLFF
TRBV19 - CASTADRSTEAFF
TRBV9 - CASSVGYWNTEAFF
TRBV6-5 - CASSYYPRAGEQYF
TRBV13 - CASSFPGRETEATGELFF
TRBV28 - CASSSSGEGGAYAEAFF
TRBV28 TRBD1 CASRPRTGRGFYYGYTF
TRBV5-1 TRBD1 CASSWTGTAYEQYF
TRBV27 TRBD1 CASSPRTGKNQPQHF
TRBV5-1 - CASSLGTGQNTEAFF
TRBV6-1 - CASSEAGPQTPLHF
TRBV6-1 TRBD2 CASSEAGSGGPYNEQFF
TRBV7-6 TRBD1 CASSSGTAYGYTF
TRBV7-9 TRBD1 CASSPQGASNSPLHF
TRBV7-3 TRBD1 CASSPQGAANEKLFF
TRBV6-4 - CASTLQGPNYEQYF
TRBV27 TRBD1 CASSLGAGRGHEQYF
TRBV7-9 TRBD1 CASSLTGDVYGYTF
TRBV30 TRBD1 CAFSRGLSGNTIYF
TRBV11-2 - CASSSRRTSLGGEQFF
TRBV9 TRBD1 CASSATGGSPEAFF
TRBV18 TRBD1 CASSQGAPSNQPQHF
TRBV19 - CASSIRHTQETQYF
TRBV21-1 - CASGQDTPRTSNQPQHF
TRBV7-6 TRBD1 CASQGAGGGNTIYF
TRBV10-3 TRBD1 CAISEPIITGTGRNIQYF